By share of the sample, the clone carrying this T cell receptor (beta chain) is medium-sized. What it recognizes is unknown. TCRdb re-called the reads with MiXCR, one entry per CDR3 protein. This sample has about 9,000 distinct CDR3 sequences; roughly 15% occur once, and the top ten carry around 3.2%. The CDR3 has 16 residues. V gave up 5 bases and J gave up 8 bases, with 24 bases separating them. The germline gives CDR1 ENHRY, CDR2 SYGVKD. These data come from a study of liver allograft versus peripheral blood T cells. Study at large: Recipients' peripheral blood supplied the T cell receptor repertoires against which those in transplanted livers were compared.

Findings of the study overall: T cell receptor repertoires inside liver allografts reportedly differed from those in peripheral blood.

The clonotype originates from a human patient who had a liver transplant. The T cells may partly be graft donor cells. This chain uses TRBV10-3 with TRBJ1-2, with D perhaps matching TRBD1 (6 bases). Here the CDR3 reads CAISPPLVQGGYGYTF. CDR3 bases: TGTGCCATCAGTCCCCCCCTTGTACAGGGAGGGTACGGCTACACCTTC.